The TCR beta chain described here comes from a study of shared clonotypes between healthy human individuals. TCRdb's table, derived via immunoSEQ multiplex PCR, lists solely in-frame clones and lacks some. Here the sample spans a few million clones, more than 85% being singletons. The study's findings and limits: Sequencing depth was expected to affect clonotype sharing among donors. Naive subsets usually exceeded memory subsets in estimated richness.

Points on this clone: Its antigen remains unidentified.

This receptor was identified in a man aged 18 to 30 in good health. Some clones in this sample may be carry-over from other donors' samples. Input material: naive CD4+ T cells from PBMCs. Indicated subset: CD45RA+ positively selected.

CDR3 coding DNA: TGTGCCAGCAGTCTGTCCCCCACAGATACGCAGTATTTT. As protein: CASSLSPTDTQYF. This chain links TRBV6-1 with TRBJ2-3, with unresolved D. Trimming shortened V by 5 bases and J by 2 bases, and 8 bases separated the two germline ends. The CDR3 covers 13 residues. Germline V gene data show CDR1 as MNHNS and CDR2 as SASEGT.